These 9 T cell receptor beta chains originate from one sample sequenced in a study of blood T cell repertoires in COVID-19 (dated by TCRdb to about 2020). The protocol used for the library was the immunoSEQ multiplex PCR assay. TCRdb obtained this table from immuneACCESS and retained in-frame rearrangements with V and J assigned. These tables miss some clones; where compared with another copy, unresolved V genes account for less than half of the shortfall, and the remainder is unexplained. A total of around 250,000 clones appear in this sample, around 88% of them only once. More than 0.95% of the sample is held by the ten biggest clonotypes. Sequencing was done on a sample of PBMCs or T cells enriched from blood (not recorded which). These receptors originate from a woman aged 40 to 55 with acute COVID-19.

The chain couples TRBV27 to TRBJ2-7; TRBD2 aligns across 8 bases. V trimming: 4 bases; J trimming: 7 bases; junction bases outside the gene matches: 12. Germline CDR1 MNHEY, CDR2 SMNVEV (reference sequence). CDR3 length: 15 amino acids. The CDR3 spells CASSSRSGGPGEQYF. DNA for the CDR3: TGTGCCAGCAGTTCCCGGTCGGGAGGGCCGGGTGAGCAGTACTTC.

This chain links TRBV6-1 with TRBJ2-1; possible D gene TRBD1, 7 bases. V shed 3 bases and J shed 12 bases, with 18 bases lying between them. Germline V gene data show CDR1 as MNHNS and CDR2 as SASEGT. There are 14 residues in the CDR3. The CDR3 here is CASSDRQGQGGQFF. The CDR3 coding sequence is TGTGCCAGCAGTGACAGGCAGGGCCAGGGGGGGCAGTTCTTC.

CDR3 coding DNA: TGCAGCGCCCGGGACACATACAATGAGCAGTTCTTC. It codes for CSARDTYNEQFF. This sequence joins TRBV29-1 and TRBJ2-1, with a tentative D call TRBD1 (6 bases). V lost 7 bases and J 4 bases, leaving 11 bases between the germline ends. This CDR3 is 12 amino acids long. Germline loops: CDR1 SQVTM, CDR2 ANQGSEA.

The chain uses TRBV6-2 or TRBV6-3 and TRBJ2-3, with D possibly being TRBD1 (6 bases). Trimming cost V 3 bases and J 3 bases, with 13 bases left between them. The CDR3 consists of 15 residues. The germline V gene has CDR1 MNHEY and CDR2 SVGEGT. The CDR3 here is CASSYVGAETDTQYF. The CDR3 DNA is TGTGCCAGCAGTTATGTGGGGGCCGAGACAGATACGCAGTATTTT.

This clone was counted between two and nine times. Other DNA sequences in the sample encode the same CDR3. The chain has TRBV4-1 and TRBJ2-7; D is possibly TRBD1 (5 bases). Germline CDR1 reads MGHRA; CDR2 reads YSYEKL. Trimming left V 0 bases short and J 0 bases short, with 9 bases between. The CDR3 runs to 15 residues. The CDR3 DNA sequence: TGCGCCAGCAGCCAAGACAGGACACGCTCCTACGAGCAGTACTTC. It translates to CASSQDRTRSYEQYF.

The chain uses TRBV18 and TRBJ1-2, with D possibly TRBD1 on 6 matching bases. The CDR3 runs to 16 residues. V lost 3 bases, J lost 5 bases, and 19 bases lay in between. From germline, CDR1 is KGHSH and CDR2 LQKENI. The CDR3 protein is CASSPNVRAGAYGYTF. In DNA form, the CDR3 reads TGTGCCAGCTCACCCAACGTCCGGGCAGGGGCGTATGGCTACACCTTC.

The genes are TRBV2 and TRBJ2-5; 7 nucleotides align to TRBD2. The CDR3 spans 14 residues. Trimming at V came to 10 bases and at J to 2 bases, leaving 10 bases not matched to a gene. Germline CDR1 SNHLY, CDR2 FYNNEI. This CDR3 is CATRTSNTQETQYF. The CDR3 DNA reads TGTGCCACTCGGACTAGTAATACGCAAGAGACCCAGTACTTC.

This chain links TRBV13 with TRBJ1-6, with 8 positions matching TRBD1. The V gene end was trimmed by 5 bases and the J gene end by 0 bases; junction bases not matched to a gene: 12. The V gene's germline CDR1 is PRHDT and CDR2 FYEKMQ (reference sequence). The CDR3 length is 19 residues. Here the CDR3 reads CASSRRDRRWSSYNSPLHF. The CDR3 nucleotides are TGTGCCAGCAGCCGCCGGGACAGGCGATGGAGCTCCTATAATTCACCCCTCCACTTT.

The chain is built from TRBV15 and TRBJ2-5, with D hard to call. The length of the CDR3 is 15 residues. Trimming shortened V by 3 bases and J by 0 bases, and 11 bases separated the two germline ends. Germline V CDR1 and CDR2: LNHNV, YYDKDF (reference sequence). CDR3 amino acids: CATSRVDIHQETQYF. CDR3 coding DNA: TGTGCCACCAGCAGGGTTGACATTCACCAAGAGACCCAGTACTTC.